This entry features one T cell receptor beta chain sequence. This clonotype was seen at least ten times. Its antigen is currently not known. No per-base quality is available; no much larger clone lies one base away. These data are taken from a study of regulatory T cells in long-lasting Graves disease (dated by TCRdb to about 2021). The study in broad terms: Persistent Graves' disease was defined as persistently positive TSH receptor autoantibodies together with antithyroid drug treatment for over 5 years. This study used TCR sequencing and RNA sequencing of peripheral blood to compare persistent Graves' disease patients against newly diagnosed Graves' disease patients. The study was conducted in China and was registered as a clinical trial. A total of 33 samples underwent TCR sequencing, from some 13 patients with persistent Graves' disease and 20 or so patients with newly diagnosed Graves' disease. In the clinical cohort, patients with persistent Graves' disease had used antithyroid drugs for an average of approximately eleven years. The study at large found these results: Only the TCR beta chain was sequenced and analyzed. Preferential use of TRBV28, TRBJ1-2 and TRBJ2-5 was observed in persistent disease, whereas TRBV20-1 and TRBJ2-1 were favored in newly diagnosed disease. The authors noted that the small sample size was a limitation that may lower accuracy. A larger number of public clonotypes was shared among persistent patients (around 2,700) than among newly diagnosed patients (roughly 980). Compared with newly diagnosed patients, patients with persistent Graves' disease had lower TCR Shannon entropy and fewer highly expanded clones, which suggests clonal expansion. The study examined only peripheral blood because the primary lesion, thyroid tissue, could not be accessed.

In light of the paper, this sample's time point label describes: persistent/refractory GD, antithyroid drugs over 5 years with positive TRAb. For both TCR sequencing and RNA sequencing, RNA was extracted from PBMCs using TRIzol. Graves' disease was diagnosed according to American Thyroid Association guidelines. Patients for the study were recruited at an endocrinology department in Xi'an, China. Each patient gave about 8.1 milliliters of peripheral blood, collected in an EDTA anticoagulant tube. PBMCs were isolated by Ficoll Paque Plus density gradient separation without further T cell sorting. RNA quality was checked with an Agilent 2100 Bioanalyzer and agarose gel, and concentration with a NanoDrop 2000. Reading from cysteine to phenylalanine, the CDR3 counts 15 amino acids. CDR3 DNA only is kept here, 45 bases in frame from base 1. For this chain, trimming is 1 base at the V end and 5 bases at the J end, and the number of junction bases without a gene match is 4. Based on the germline V gene, the CDR1 and CDR2 sequences are SGHTA and FQGNSA.

The library was prepared using multiplex PCR. The instrument was an Illumina HiSeq 4000. CDR3 regions were amplified by Arm-PCR with iRepertoire HTBI primers to construct TCR beta libraries. Before sequencing, the PCR products went through gel purification. Under the source paper's analysis protocol: Gene usage analysis of CDR3 amino acid clonotypes used the 55 to 65 TRBV and around 13 TRBJ segments found across samples. COPE and FqMerger were used to merge the filtered high-quality paired reads into contigs. BLAST was used to align contigs to the IMGT TRBV, TRBD and TRBJ reference genes, and CDR3 was defined following IMGT. Any clonotype with a frequency above 0.1% was classified as a highly expanded clone. Repertoire diversity was measured by Shannon entropy, and V-J evenness by the Gini coefficient. Clonotypes shared by more than one individual were considered public. TCRdb reprocessing: public reads trimmed at Q25 with fastp, clones called with MiXCR, in-frame beta chains kept. Identical CDR3 proteins give one entry, which carries the most common genes and DNA. The V and J calls were determined by TCRdb, not by the authors. This sample lists fewer than 400,000 distinct CDR3 sequences; less than 25% were detected once. More than 20% of the sample goes to the ten largest clones.

The rearrangement joined TRBV7-2 to TRBJ1-5, with TRBD1 identical over 8 junction bases. The sample consisted of peripheral blood mononuclear cells (PBMCs), taken when the disease was refractory, from a patient treated with antithyroid drugs. This TCR was recovered from a female donor with Graves disease. The sequence in DNA is TGTGCCAGCAGCTTAGTGGCAGGGGGCTATCAGCCCCAGCATTTT. The encoded protein is CASSLVAGGYQPQHF.